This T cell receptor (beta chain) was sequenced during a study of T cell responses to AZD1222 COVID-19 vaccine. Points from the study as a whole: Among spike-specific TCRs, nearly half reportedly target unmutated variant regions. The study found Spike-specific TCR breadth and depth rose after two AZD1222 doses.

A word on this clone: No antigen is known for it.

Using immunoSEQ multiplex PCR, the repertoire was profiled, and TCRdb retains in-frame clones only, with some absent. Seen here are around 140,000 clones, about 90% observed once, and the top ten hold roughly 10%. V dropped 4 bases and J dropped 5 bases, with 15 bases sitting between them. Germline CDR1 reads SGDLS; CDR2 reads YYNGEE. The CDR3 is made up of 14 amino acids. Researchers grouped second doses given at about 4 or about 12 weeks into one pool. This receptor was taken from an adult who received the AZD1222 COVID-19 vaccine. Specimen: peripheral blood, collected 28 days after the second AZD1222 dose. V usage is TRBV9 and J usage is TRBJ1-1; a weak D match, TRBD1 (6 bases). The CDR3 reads CASSTGPVETEAFF. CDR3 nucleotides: TGTGCCAGCAGCACAGGGCCTGTCGAGACTGAAGCTTTCTTT.